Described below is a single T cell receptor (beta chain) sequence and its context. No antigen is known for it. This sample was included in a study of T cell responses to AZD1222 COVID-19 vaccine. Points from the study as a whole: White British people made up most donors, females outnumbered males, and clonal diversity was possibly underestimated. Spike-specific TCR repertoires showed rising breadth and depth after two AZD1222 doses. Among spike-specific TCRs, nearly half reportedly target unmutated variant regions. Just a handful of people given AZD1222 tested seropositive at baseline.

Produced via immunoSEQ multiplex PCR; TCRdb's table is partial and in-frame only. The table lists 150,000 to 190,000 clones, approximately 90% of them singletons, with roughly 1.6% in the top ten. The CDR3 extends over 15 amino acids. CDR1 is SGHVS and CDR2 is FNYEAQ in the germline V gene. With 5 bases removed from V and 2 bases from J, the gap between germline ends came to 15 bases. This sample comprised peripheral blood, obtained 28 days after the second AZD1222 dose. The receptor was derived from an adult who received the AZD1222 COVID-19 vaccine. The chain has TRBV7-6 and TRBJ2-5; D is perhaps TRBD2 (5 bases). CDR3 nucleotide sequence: TGTGCCAGCAGCCCACTAGAGGCTACACAAGAGACCCAGTACTTC. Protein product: CASSPLEATQETQYF.